Reported below is one T cell receptor (beta chain). The data belong to a study of blood T cell repertoires in COVID-19. For the study at large: Sites in the United States, Italy and Spain provided acute and convalescent COVID-19 samples. Sources were T cells, B-cell-depleted T cells, or PBMCs; the material itself was cDNA or gDNA.

Original processing methods: By means of reference gene primer amplification, nucleated cell counts were estimated. Repertoires were generated with immunoSEQ multiplex PCR, while TCRdb's copy carries only in-frame clones and drops some. For V, J and clone size, that table is used; D and trimming come from the DNA. The profile shows about 260,000 clones, over 75% of them singletons. Germline CDR1 MNHEY, CDR2 SVGEGT. The CDR3 sequence is 16 residues long. Losses at the gene ends were 5 bases for V and 5 bases for J; bases not matched to a gene: 6. The TCR was taken from a woman aged 45-65 years with acute or convalescent COVID-19. J is TRBJ2-2 and V is TRBV6-2 or TRBV6-3; 12 nucleotides align to TRBD2. The material sequenced was peripheral blood. CDR3 residues: CASSETSGRRTGELFF. The CDR3 region has the DNA TGTGCCAGCAGTGAGACTAGCGGGAGACGAACCGGGGAGCTGTTTTTT.